The 27 T cell receptor beta chains below were found in one sample sequenced in a study of cytomegalovirus exposure and HLA in healthy donors. The method was immunoSEQ multiplex PCR; TCRdb's version includes in-frame clones alone and lacks a portion of them. Of tens of thousands of clones in the sample, 94% were seen once. Sequenced material: PBMCs. The source of these receptors is a woman between 18 and 29 years old in good health and CMV-seropositive.

The gene calls are TRBV11-2 and TRBJ1-5; TRBD1 matches 9 bases. Trimming cost V 3 bases and J 6 bases; bases outside gene matches: 9. The germline V gene has CDR1 SGHAT and CDR2 FQNNGV. CDR3 length: 16 amino acids. CDR3 DNA sequence: TGTGCCAGCAGCTTTCTCCCGGGACAGGGTCGTCAGCCCCAGCATTTT. Translating gives CASSFLPGQGRQPQHF.

The chain uses TRBV9 and TRBJ2-1; D not resolved. Germline V gives CDR1 SGDLS, CDR2 YYNGEE. The CDR3 consists of 12 residues. The germline V and J ends were trimmed by 6 bases and 6 bases, with 10 bases remaining between them. The CDR3 bases are TGTGCCAGCACCGCGCCCGGCAATGAGCAGTTCTTC. Translated, it gives CASTAPGNEQFF.

The CDR3 is CASSLTGWDTDTQYF. The CDR3 nucleotides are TGTGCCAGCAGCTTGACGGGGTGGGACACAGATACGCAGTATTTT. The V gene is TRBV5-6, the J gene TRBJ2-3; possibly TRBD2 for D (5 bases). Between the trimmed V and J ends, which lost 1 base and 2 bases, there was a span of 11 bases. This CDR3 is 15 amino acids long. Per germline, CDR1 SGHDT and CDR2 YYEEEE. Full variable domain (outside the CDR3, taken from reference TRBV5-6 and TRBJ2-3): DAGVTQSPTHLIKTRGQQVTLRCSPKSGHDTVSWYQQALGQGPQFIFQYYEEEERQRGNFPDRFSGHQFPNYSSELNVNALLLGDSALYLCASSLTGWDTDTQYFGPGTRLTVL.

This clone has only one observation. This rearrangement joins TRBV5-4 to TRBJ2-5; 7 nucleotides align to TRBD2. Germline CDR1 is SGHNT and CDR2 is YYREEE (reference sequence). The CDR3 is 13 residues long. Trimming took 0 bases from V and 5 from J; bases not matched to a gene: 1. The CDR3 sequence is CASSLAGGETQYF. The CDR3 region has the DNA TGTGCCAGCAGCTTGGCCGGGGGGGAGACCCAGTACTTC.

The genes are TRBV2 and TRBJ2-7; 8 nucleotides align to TRBD2. Trimming at V came to 7 bases and at J to 3 bases, leaving 8 bases not matched to a gene. From germline, CDR1 is SNHLY and CDR2 FYNNEI. The CDR3 length is 14 residues. The CDR3 region is CASIWSREDYEQYF. Written as DNA, the CDR3 is TGTGCCAGCATTTGGTCGCGGGAGGACTACGAGCAGTACTTC.

The V and J genes are TRBV13 and TRBJ2-6; 8 bases line up with TRBD1. Unmatched junction bases numbered 1, after V lost 1 base and J lost 2 bases. Germline V CDR1 and CDR2: PRHDT, FYEKMQ (reference sequence). The CDR3 totals 16 residues. The CDR3 nucleotides are TGTGCCAGCAGCTTAGACAGGGGGGCTGGGGCCAACGTCCTGACTTTC. Amino acids: CASSLDRGAGANVLTF.

This clone was seen more than once but under ten times. The V and J genes are TRBV7-2 and TRBJ2-5; D not certain. The germline CDR1 and CDR2 sequences are SGHTA and FQGNSA. Trimming cost V 4 bases and J 1 base, with 7 bases left between them. This CDR3 region has 13 residues. The CDR3 reads CASSSYTQETQYF. In nucleotides, the CDR3 is TGTGCCAGCAGCTCATACACCCAAGAGACCCAGTACTTC.

V usage is TRBV28 and J usage is TRBJ2-3; 8 bases agree with TRBD2. V lost 4 bases, J lost 2 bases, and 8 bases stayed unmatched. Germline CDR1 MDHEN, CDR2 SYDVKM. This CDR3 is 16 amino acids long. CDR3 sequence reads: CASSSGGGPTTDTQYF. In DNA, the CDR3 is TGTGCCAGCAGTTCGGGAGGGGGACCCACCACAGATACGCAGTATTTT.

In its sample, this clone was seen once. The chain carries TRBV28 and TRBJ2-1; TRBD2 is a possible D gene (5 bases). Germline values: CDR1 MDHEN, CDR2 SYDVKM. CDR3 length equals 11 residues. The V end lost 6 bases, the J end lost 7 bases, and 7 bases lay between the germline ends. The CDR3: CASSRGNEQFF. The CDR3 DNA is TGTGCCAGCAGCCGAGGGAATGAGCAGTTCTTC.

The chain couples TRBV9 to TRBJ2-1, with D possibly TRBD1 on 5 matching bases. CDR3 length: 16 residues. From germline, CDR1 is SGDLS and CDR2 YYNGEE. V lost 0 bases, J lost 0 bases, and 10 bases lay in between. DNA for the CDR3: TGTGCCAGCAGCGTAGAGGGGAAAAGCTCCTACAATGAGCAGTTCTTC. It codes for CASSVEGKSSYNEQFF.

The chain carries TRBV5-4 and TRBJ2-3; maybe TRBD2 (5 bases). Germline V gene data show CDR1 as SGHNT and CDR2 as YYREEE (reference sequence). V lost 1 base, J lost 3 bases, and 6 bases lay in between. The CDR3 spans 13 residues. Written as DNA, the CDR3 is TGTGCCAGCAGCTTGTGGAGGACAGATACGCAGTATTTT. It specifies CASSLWRTDTQYF.

This clone occurred a few times. This chain joins TRBV7-9 and TRBJ2-7; 10 bases align to TRBD1. Losses at the gene ends were 6 bases for V and 0 bases for J; bases not matched to a gene: 5. The CDR3 runs 15 residues. Germline CDR1 reads SEHNR; CDR2 reads FQNEAQ (reference sequence). The CDR3 loop is CASRTGQGLSYEQYF. CDR3 bases: TGTGCCAGCAGAACGGGACAGGGGCTCTCCTACGAGCAGTACTTC.

The CDR3 protein is CATWTRDSNQPQHF. The CDR3 region has the DNA TGTGCCACCTGGACGAGGGATAGCAATCAGCCCCAGCATTTT. This chain joins TRBV19 and TRBJ1-5, with D unclear. V lost 10 bases, J lost 0 bases, and 13 bases lay in between. The CDR3 contains 14 residues. Germline V lookup: CDR1 LNHDA, CDR2 SQIVND (reference sequence).

The chain is built from TRBV9 and TRBJ2-3; tentative D call: TRBD2 (6 bases). Germline CDR1 and CDR2: SGDLS and YYNGEE. This CDR3 has 14 residues. V was shortened by 4 bases and J by 0 bases, with 9 bases between the two germline ends. CDR3 residues: CASSRDSSTDTQYF. DNA for the CDR3: TGTGCCAGCAGCCGGGACTCTAGCACAGATACGCAGTATTTT.

This chain's CDR3 is CASSPGVNRGTEAFF. The DNA for the CDR3 is TGTGCCAGCAGCCCAGGGGTGAACAGGGGCACTGAAGCTTTCTTT. This rearrangement joins TRBV2 to TRBJ1-1, with TRBD1 identical over 7 bases. Germline-derived CDR1 and CDR2 are SNHLY and FYNNEI. This CDR3 spans 15 amino acids. V dropped 6 bases and J dropped 4; count of bases not matched to a gene: 11.

The chain uses TRBV5-8 and TRBJ1-5, with 8 positions matching TRBD1. The germline V gene encodes CDR1 SGHTS and CDR2 YDEGEE. The V and J ends lost 4 bases and 12 bases, in that order; junction bases with no gene match: 9. The CDR3 is 13 amino acids. The CDR3: CASSPRQGRNQHF. In nucleotides, the CDR3 is TGTGCCAGCAGCCCAAGACAGGGGCGAAACCAGCATTTT.

The chain joins TRBV27 to TRBJ2-7; D is unclear. Looked up from germline, CDR1 is MNHEY and CDR2 is SMNVEV (reference sequence). V was trimmed by 3 bases and J by 0 bases, leaving 3 bases between them. CDR3 length: 12 residues. CDR3 sequence reads: CASSFLSYEQYF. CDR3 sequence (DNA): TGTGCCAGCAGTTTCCTCTCCTACGAGCAGTACTTC.

The V and J genes are TRBV6-5 and TRBJ1-5; 8 nucleotides line up with TRBD1. The CDR3 runs 15 residues. The ends lost 6 bases at V and 2 bases at J; junction bases unmatched: 6. CDR1 and CDR2 from the germline V gene are MNHEY and SVGAGI. CDR3 DNA sequence: TGTGCCAGCAGCCCCGGACAGGGTGGCAATCAGCCCCAGCATTTT. Amino acids: CASSPGQGGNQPQHF.

The chain combines TRBV19 with TRBJ2-1, with a tentative D call TRBD2 (5 bases). Trimming removed 4 bases from V and 4 bases from J, with 11 bases in between. Per the germline V gene, CDR1 is LNHDA and CDR2 is SQIVND (reference sequence). This CDR3 contains 14 residues. CDR3 DNA: TGTGCCAGTAGTACTAGCCCTCTTTACAATGAGCAGTTCTTC. Translating gives CASSTSPLYNEQFF.

The rearrangement uses TRBV5-5 and TRBJ1-5; 8 bases fit TRBD1. Germline lookup yields CDR1 SGHKS and CDR2 YYEKEE (reference sequence). With V trimmed by 5 bases and J by 5 bases, 9 bases remained unmatched. This CDR3 has 15 residues. CDR3 protein: CASRPGQAYYQPQHF. The CDR3 bases are TGTGCCAGCAGGCCGGGACAGGCCTATTATCAGCCCCAGCATTTT.

The J gene is TRBJ1-2, the V gene TRBV7-9; 7 bases are a match to TRBD1. This CDR3 is 18 amino acids long. Germline assignment: CDR1 SEHNR and CDR2 FQNEAQ (reference sequence). V lost 1 base to trimming and J lost 0 bases; unmatched junction nucleotides: 11. CDR3 DNA sequence: TGTGCCAGCAGCTTAGGGGGAGGCCGACAGGGAGCTAACTATGGCTACACCTTC. Translating it yields CASSLGGGRQGANYGYTF.

The chain has TRBV11-3 and TRBJ2-5; weak D call: TRBD2 (5 bases). Trimming took 4 bases from V and 7 from J, leaving 25 bases between them. The CDR3 loop spans 17 amino acids. The germline V gene has CDR1 SGHNT and CDR2 YENEEA. Written as DNA, the CDR3 is TGTGCCAGCAGCTCCTCCCGCGCAGAAGGACTGACCGGGACCCAGTACTTC. Protein product: CASSSSRAEGLTGTQYF.

The chain links TRBV7-9 to TRBJ2-5; no firm D call. The germline V gene has CDR1 SEHNR and CDR2 FQNEAQ (reference sequence). The V end lost 2 bases, the J end lost 4 bases, and 8 bases lay between the germline ends. This CDR3 has 13 residues. CDR3 nucleotide sequence: TGTGCCAGCAGCTTACGTTTTCGAGAGACCCAGTACTTC. Translation gives CASSLRFRETQYF.

This sequence joins TRBV7-2 and TRBJ2-5; TRBD2 might be the D (5 bases). Germline-derived CDR1 and CDR2 are SGHTA and FQGNSA. This CDR3 spans 16 amino acids. V lost 0 bases and J lost 6, with 17 bases in between. CDR3 coding DNA: TGTGCCAGCAGCTTAGCGCTCGGCCAGAACGGGAAGACCCAGTACTTC. As protein: CASSLALGQNGKTQYF.

This clone came up once. The chain has TRBV28 and TRBJ2-7; 7 bases fit TRBD1. Per the germline V gene, CDR1 is MDHEN and CDR2 is SYDVKM. V lost 6 bases and J lost 3; bases outside the gene matches: 14. This CDR3 is 16 amino acids long. CDR3 loop: CASRPGGEALFYEQYF. DNA for the CDR3: TGTGCCAGCAGGCCAGGGGGTGAAGCCCTTTTCTACGAGCAGTACTTC.

The chain employs TRBV28 and TRBJ2-1, with 7 bases identical to TRBD1. V trimming: 6 bases; J trimming: 6 bases; junction bases outside the gene matches: 11. Germline V gene lookup returns CDR1 MDHEN and CDR2 SYDVKM. The CDR3 sequence is 15 residues long. The CDR3 DNA reads as TGTGCCAGCAGCCCCGACGCAGGGGGTTCCAATGAGCAGTTCTTC. It codes for CASSPDAGGSNEQFF.

This chain uses TRBV7-2 with TRBJ1-5, with D unclear. Trimming removed 5 bases at V and 6 bases at J, with 11 bases between. The CDR3 extends over 13 amino acids. Per germline, CDR1 SGHTA and CDR2 FQGNSA. CDR3 protein: CASSPGVFQPQHF. The CDR3 nucleotides read TGTGCCAGCAGCCCCGGGGTTTTTCAGCCCCAGCATTTT.